The TCR beta chain under discussion was sequenced for a study of blood T cell repertoires in COVID-19 (dated by TCRdb to 2018 to 2021). A note on the overall study: Samples covering the acute and convalescent phases of COVID-19 were provided by collaborators in the United States, Italy and Spain. The prospective study material was composed of cDNA or gDNA derived from T cells, B-cell-depleted T cells, or PBMCs. Where available, HLA class I and class II types were obtained from metadata supplied by the sample provider rather than from assay-based typing. Sample metadata almost always included a de-identified subject ID, COVID-19 status, age in years and sex. A freely available public database, intended as a resource for researchers studying the immune response to SARS-CoV-2, is where the repertoires were released. Samples were obtained from the ongoing ImmuneRACE study (first 160 participants) and from some 1,300 subjects provided by 6 global collaborators. The dataset comprised deeply sampled blood TCRbeta repertoires from subjects exposed to, actively infected with, or recovered from COVID-19. What the research found in general, with its limitations: The quantity of clinical and demographic metadata differed by source and by participant and was supplied without curation.

The germline V gene gives CDR1 as SGHAT and CDR2 as FQNNGV. Trimming takes 3 bases from V and 7 bases from J, and the germline ends sit 9 bases apart. Measured from the cysteine to the phenylalanine, the CDR3 is 13 residues long. Just the 39-base CDR3 DNA is kept, in frame starting at base 1. The immunoSEQ Assay, a bias-controlled multiplex PCR, was used to amplify TCRbeta CDR3 regions from genomic DNA. The study's own analysis went as follows. The number of nucleated cells in each sample was estimated from the amplification of reference gene primers within the assay. To quantify the absolute abundance of each unique TCRbeta CDR3 rearrangement, sequence reads were collapsed and filtered. For each sample, productive Simpson clonality was calculated by taking the square root of Simpson's diversity index across productive rearrangements. TCRdb retrieved this table from immuneACCESS and kept in-frame rearrangements only. Not all clones are present; in checked studies, unresolved V genes account for under half, and no reason is known for the remainder. V and J calls and clone size are copied from that table; D and trimming were computed from the DNA. This sample is represented by around 200,000 clones; 85% of them were singletons. The biggest ten clones account for roughly a sixth of the sample.

A remark on this clone: It lacks a known antigen. No base quality information exists; no much larger clone differs at one position.

Enrolling through a virtual design, the prospective study's participants ranged in age from about 18 to 89 years and lived across some 22 United States geographic areas. In the prospective study, participants were assigned to cohorts based on the clinical history participants reported in a screening survey and a study questionnaire. Recovered participants in ImmuneRACE Cohort 3 were defined by two consecutive negative NP/OP PCR tests, clearance by a healthcare professional, or resolution of symptoms. In the prospective study, mobile phlebotomists collected whole blood, serum and a nasopharyngeal or oropharyngeal swab from each participant. Prospective study participants could optionally give additional blood draws and questionnaires over an approximately 2-month period. Blood samples from the prospective study were shipped frozen or at room temperature prior to DNA extraction.

The sequence was obtained from a man aged 40-49 years who had recovered from COVID-19. The chain was built from TRBV11-2 and TRBJ2-2, with TRBD1 tentatively as D gene (6 bases match). The sequencing input was PBMCs or T cells enriched from blood (not recorded which). The CDR3 protein sequence reads: CASSFRGGGELFF. The DNA reads TGTGCCAGCAGCTTCAGGGGTGGCGGGGAGCTGTTTTTT.